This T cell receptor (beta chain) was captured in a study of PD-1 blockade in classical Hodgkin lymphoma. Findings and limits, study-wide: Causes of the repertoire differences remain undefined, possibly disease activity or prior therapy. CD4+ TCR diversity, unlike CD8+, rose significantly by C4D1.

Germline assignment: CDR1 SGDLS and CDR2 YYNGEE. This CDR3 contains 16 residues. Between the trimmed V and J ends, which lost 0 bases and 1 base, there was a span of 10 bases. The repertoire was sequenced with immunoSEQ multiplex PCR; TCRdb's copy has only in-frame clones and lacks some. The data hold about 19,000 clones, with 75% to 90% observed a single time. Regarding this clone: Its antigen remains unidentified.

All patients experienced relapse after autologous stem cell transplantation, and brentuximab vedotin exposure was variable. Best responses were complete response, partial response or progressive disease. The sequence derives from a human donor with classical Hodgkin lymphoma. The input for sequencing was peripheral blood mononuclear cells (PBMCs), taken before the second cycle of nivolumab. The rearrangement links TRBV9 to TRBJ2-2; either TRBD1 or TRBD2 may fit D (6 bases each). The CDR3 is CASSVGEGGNTGELFF. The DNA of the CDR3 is TGTGCCAGCAGCGTAGGAGAGGGGGGGAACACCGGGGAGCTGTTTTTT.